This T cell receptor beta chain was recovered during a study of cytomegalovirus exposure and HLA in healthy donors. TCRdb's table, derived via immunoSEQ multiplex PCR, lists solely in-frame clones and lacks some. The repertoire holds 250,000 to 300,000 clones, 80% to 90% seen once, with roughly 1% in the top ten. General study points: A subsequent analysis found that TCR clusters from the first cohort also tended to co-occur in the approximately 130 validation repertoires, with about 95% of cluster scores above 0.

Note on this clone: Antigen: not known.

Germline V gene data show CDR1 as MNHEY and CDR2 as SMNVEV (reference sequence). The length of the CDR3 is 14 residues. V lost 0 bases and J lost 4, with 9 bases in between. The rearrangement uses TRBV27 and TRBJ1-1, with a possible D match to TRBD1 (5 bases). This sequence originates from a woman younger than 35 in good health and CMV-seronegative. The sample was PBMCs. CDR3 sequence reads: CASSLSFGGTEAFF. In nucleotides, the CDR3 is TGTGCCAGCAGTTTATCGTTCGGGGGCACTGAAGCTTTCTTT.